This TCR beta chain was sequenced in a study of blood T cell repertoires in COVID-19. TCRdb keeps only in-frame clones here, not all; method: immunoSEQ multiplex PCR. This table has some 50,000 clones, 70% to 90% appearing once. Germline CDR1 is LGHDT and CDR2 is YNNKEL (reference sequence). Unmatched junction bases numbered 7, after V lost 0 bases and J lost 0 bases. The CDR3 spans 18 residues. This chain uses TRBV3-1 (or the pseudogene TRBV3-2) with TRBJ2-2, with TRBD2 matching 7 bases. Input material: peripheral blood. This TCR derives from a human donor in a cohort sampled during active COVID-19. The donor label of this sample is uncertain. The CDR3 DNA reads TGTGCCAGCAGCCAAGAAGGGACTACACACGCGAACACCGGGGAGCTGTTTTTT. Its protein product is CASSQEGTTHANTGELFF.